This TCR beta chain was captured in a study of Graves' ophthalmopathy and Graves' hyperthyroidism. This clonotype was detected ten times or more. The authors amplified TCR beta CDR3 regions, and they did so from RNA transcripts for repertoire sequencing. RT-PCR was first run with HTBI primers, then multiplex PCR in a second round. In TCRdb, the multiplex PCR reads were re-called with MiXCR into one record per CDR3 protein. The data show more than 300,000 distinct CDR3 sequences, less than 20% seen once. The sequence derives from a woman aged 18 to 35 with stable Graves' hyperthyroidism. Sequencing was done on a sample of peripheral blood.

CDR3 DNA sequence: TGTGCCATCAGTGACAGGGTCAGCTCCTACGAGCAGTACTTC. Its protein is CAISDRVSSYEQYF. This chain uses TRBV10-3 with TRBJ2-7; D perhaps matches TRBD1 (5 bases). The V end lost 3 bases, the J end lost 0 bases, and 9 bases lay between the germline ends. The CDR3 contains 14 residues. Germline-derived CDR1 and CDR2 are ENHRY and SYGVKD.